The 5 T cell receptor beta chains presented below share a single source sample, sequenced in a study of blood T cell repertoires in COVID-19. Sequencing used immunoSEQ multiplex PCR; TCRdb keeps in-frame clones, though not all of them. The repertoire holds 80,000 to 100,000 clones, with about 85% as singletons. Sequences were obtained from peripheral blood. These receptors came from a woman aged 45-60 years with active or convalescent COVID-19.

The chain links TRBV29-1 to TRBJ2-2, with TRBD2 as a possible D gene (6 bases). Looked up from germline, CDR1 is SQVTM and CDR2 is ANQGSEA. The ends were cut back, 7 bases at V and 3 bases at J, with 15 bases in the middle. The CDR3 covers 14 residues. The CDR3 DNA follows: TGCAGCGCCGCGGGACGGGGCGACACCGGGGAGCTGTTTTTT. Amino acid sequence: CSAAGRGDTGELFF.

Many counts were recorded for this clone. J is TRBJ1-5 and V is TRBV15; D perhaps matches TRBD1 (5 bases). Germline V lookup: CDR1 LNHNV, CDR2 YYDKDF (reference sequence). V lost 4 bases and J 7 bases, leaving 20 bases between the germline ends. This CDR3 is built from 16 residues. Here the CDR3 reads CATSNYPWQGGQPQHF. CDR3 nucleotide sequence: TGTGCCACCAGCAACTATCCCTGGCAGGGTGGACAGCCCCAGCATTTT.

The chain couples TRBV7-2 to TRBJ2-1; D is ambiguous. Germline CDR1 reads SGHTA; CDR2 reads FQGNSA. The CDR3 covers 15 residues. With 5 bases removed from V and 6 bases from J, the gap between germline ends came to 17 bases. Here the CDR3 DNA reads TGTGCCAGCAGCGCCCCCCCCGAGCCCCTCAATGAGCAGTTCTTC. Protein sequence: CASSAPPEPLNEQFF.

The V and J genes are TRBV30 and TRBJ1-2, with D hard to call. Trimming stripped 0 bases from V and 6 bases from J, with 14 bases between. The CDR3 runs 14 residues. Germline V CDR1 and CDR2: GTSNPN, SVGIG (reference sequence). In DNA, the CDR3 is TGTGCCTGGAGTGTAGAGCTCGGGAGGGATGGCTACACCTTC. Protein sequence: CAWSVELGRDGYTF.

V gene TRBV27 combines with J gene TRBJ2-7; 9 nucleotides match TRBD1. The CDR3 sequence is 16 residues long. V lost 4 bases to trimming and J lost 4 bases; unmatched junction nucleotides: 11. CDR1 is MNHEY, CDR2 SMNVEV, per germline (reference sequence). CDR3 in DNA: TGTGCCAGCAGTTCCGGGACAGGGATACCTGATTACGAGCAGTACTTC. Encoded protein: CASSSGTGIPDYEQYF.